This is a list of T cell receptor beta chains from one sample in a study of cytotoxic CD8 clonotypes in ibrutinib-treated CLL. Produced via immunoSEQ multiplex PCR; TCRdb's table is partial and in-frame only. The table includes over 120,000 clones, approximately 80% detected once. Sample: PBMCs, taken after 36 months of ibrutinib treatment. These TCRs come from a human donor with chronic lymphocytic leukemia. The CDR3 runs from the conserved cysteine through the conserved F or W. Each record gives: V gene, J gene, D gene, clone size, CDR3 DNA, CDR3 protein. A D gene is named only where the DNA matches it firmly. The size field is filled for only some rows; it gives once, few, many or a size class.

>TRBV11-3|TRBJ1-4|NA|NA
TGTGCCAGCAGCCTAATTGTAAACGAAAAACTGTTTTTT
CASSLIVNEKLFF
>TRBV10-2|TRBJ2-4|NA|NA
TGCGCCAGCAGTGAAGGGCAGGAAAACATTCAGTACTTC
CASSEGQENIQYF
>TRBV7-9|TRBJ2-2|NA|once
TGTGCCAGCAGCTTAGTATCAGGCCCCCGGACAAACACCGGGGAGCTGTTTTTT
CASSLVSGPRTNTGELFF
>TRBV13|TRBJ1-1|TRBD1|NA
TGTGCCAGCAGCTTAGCGGGACAGGGGAACACTGAAGCTTTCTTT
CASSLAGQGNTEAFF
>TRBV11-2|TRBJ2-4|NA|NA
TGTGCCAGCAGCTTCTCGGGGCATGCGGGGAAAAACATTCAGTACTTC
CASSFSGHAGKNIQYF
>TRBV29-1|TRBJ2-3|NA|NA
TGCAGCGCCCAGTCCCTAGGCGGCCCGCGAACGCAGTATTTT
CSAQSLGGPRTQYF
>TRBV7-9|TRBJ2-7|TRBD1|NA
TGTGCCAGCAGCTTAGCGACAGGGACCTACGAGCAGTACTTC
CASSLATGTYEQYF
>TRBV7-3|TRBJ1-2|NA|NA
TGTGCCAGCAGCGCTGGGGGACCTCAAGATGGCTACACCTTC
CASSAGGPQDGYTF
>TRBV5-1|TRBJ2-7|NA|NA
TGCGCCAGCAGCTTGGGAGCCTACGAGCAGTACTTC
CASSLGAYEQYF
>TRBV7-2|TRBJ1-5|NA|few
TGTGCCAGCAGCCGGTGGGGGGCAAGCAATCAGCCCCAGCATTTT
CASSRWGASNQPQHF
>TRBV27|TRBJ2-7|NA|NA
TGTGCCAGCAGTTTGGGGCCAGCCTACGAGCAGTACTTC
CASSLGPAYEQYF
>TRBV18|TRBJ1-6|NA|NA
TGTGCCAGCTCACCATCCCCCGGGGCCGGAAGGGATTCACCCTTCCACTTT
CASSPSPGAGRDSPFHF
>TRBV2|TRBJ1-5|NA|NA
TGTGCCAGCAGTCCGATCGTTAGCAATCAGCCCCAGCATTTT
CASSPIVSNQPQHF
>TRBV18|TRBJ1-6|TRBD1|NA
TGTGCCAGCTCACCAACGACAGGGGGTAATTCACCCCTCCACTTT
CASSPTTGGNSPLHF
>TRBV2|TRBJ2-3|NA|NA
TGTGCCAGCAGCCCTGAGTCTCCAGATACGCAGTATTTT
CASSPESPDTQYF
>TRBV7-6|TRBJ2-2|NA|once
TGTGCCAGCAGCTTTTTTGCCGCGAACACCGGGGAGCTGTTTTTT
CASSFFAANTGELFF
>TRBV6-1|TRBJ2-7|NA|NA
TGTGCCAGCAGTGAAATGACGGTAGCCTACGAGCAGTACTTC
CASSEMTVAYEQYF
>TRBV6-5|TRBJ2-2|NA|few
TGTGCCAGCAGTTACTCAAGCGGCGGGGAGCTGTTTTTT
CASSYSSGGELFF
>TRBV18|TRBJ1-6|NA|NA
TGTGCCAGCTCACCTCAACAGCAGAATTCACCCCTCCACTTT
CASSPQQQNSPLHF
>TRBV5-6|TRBJ2-3|TRBD2|NA
TGTGCCAGCAGCTTGGCCTTGAGCGGGGTAACAGATACGCAGTATTTT
CASSLALSGVTDTQYF
>TRBV6-5|TRBJ1-2|TRBD1|NA
TGTGCCAGCAAGCAATCAGGGGGGGACTATGGCTACACCTTC
CASKQSGGDYGYTF
>TRBV5-4|TRBJ2-3|NA|NA
TGTGCCAGCAGCTTGGTGGCGGACACAGATACGCAGTATTTT
CASSLVADTDTQYF
>TRBV18|TRBJ1-4|TRBD1|once
TGTGCCAGCTCACCTGGGGACAGGTTGAATGAAAAACTGTTTTTT
CASSPGDRLNEKLFF